This T cell receptor (beta chain) originates from a study of blood T cell repertoires in COVID-19. As for the study in general: Some COVID-19 samples were acute and others convalescent; all came from the United States, Italy and Spain. The analysed material was cDNA or gDNA that came from T cells, B-cell-depleted T cells, or PBMCs.

Original data processing: Amplification of reference gene primers was used by the study to estimate nucleated cell counts. TCRdb's copy holds only in-frame clones and misses some; the assay was immunoSEQ multiplex PCR. V, J and clone size are those of that table, while D and trimming were read from the DNA. The sample yields 130,000 or so clones, around nine tenths seen once. The germline V gene has CDR1 SEHNR and CDR2 FQNEAQ (reference sequence). CDR3 length: 12 residues. V was trimmed by 3 bases and J by 8 bases, leaving 10 bases between them. Sequenced input: peripheral blood. V gene TRBV7-9 combines with J gene TRBJ1-1; D possibly corresponds to TRBD1 (5 bases). The source is a woman between 45 and 65 years old with acute or convalescent COVID-19. The DNA for the CDR3 is TGTGCCAGCAGCTTGGTGGGGCAAGAAGCTTTCTTT. This encodes CASSLVGQEAFF.